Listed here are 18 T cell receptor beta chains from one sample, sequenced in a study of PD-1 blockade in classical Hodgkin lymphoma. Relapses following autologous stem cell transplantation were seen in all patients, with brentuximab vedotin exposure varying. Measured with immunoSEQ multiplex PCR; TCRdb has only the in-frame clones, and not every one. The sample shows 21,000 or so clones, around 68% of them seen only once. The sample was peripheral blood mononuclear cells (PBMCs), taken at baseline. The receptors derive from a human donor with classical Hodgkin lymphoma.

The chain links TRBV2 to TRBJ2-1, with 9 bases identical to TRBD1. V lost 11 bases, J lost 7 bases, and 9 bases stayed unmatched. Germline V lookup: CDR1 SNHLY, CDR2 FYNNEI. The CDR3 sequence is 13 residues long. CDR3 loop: CAGGTGPGNEQFF. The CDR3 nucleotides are TGTGCCGGCGGGACAGGGCCGGGGAATGAGCAGTTCTTC.

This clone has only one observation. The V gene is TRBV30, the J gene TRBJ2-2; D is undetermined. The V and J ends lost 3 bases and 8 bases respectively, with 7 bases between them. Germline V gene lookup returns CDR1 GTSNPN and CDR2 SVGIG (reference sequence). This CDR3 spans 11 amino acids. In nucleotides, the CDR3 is TGTGCCTGGAGAAAATTGGGGGAGCTGTTTTTT. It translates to CAWRKLGELFF.

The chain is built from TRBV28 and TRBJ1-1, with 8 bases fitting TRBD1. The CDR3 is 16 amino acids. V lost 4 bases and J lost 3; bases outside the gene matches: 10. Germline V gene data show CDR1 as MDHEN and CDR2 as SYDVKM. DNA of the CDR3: TGTGCCAGCAGTTCAATCGGACAGGGTCTGTACACTGAAGCTTTCTTT. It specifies CASSSIGQGLYTEAFF.

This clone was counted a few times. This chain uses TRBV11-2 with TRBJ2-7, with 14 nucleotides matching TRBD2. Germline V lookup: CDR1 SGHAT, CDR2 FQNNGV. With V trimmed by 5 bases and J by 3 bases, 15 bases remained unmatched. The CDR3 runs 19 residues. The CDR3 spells CASSTLPRTSGGRGYEQYF. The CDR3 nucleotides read TGTGCCAGCAGCACATTACCTCGGACTAGCGGGGGGCGAGGCTACGAGCAGTACTTC.

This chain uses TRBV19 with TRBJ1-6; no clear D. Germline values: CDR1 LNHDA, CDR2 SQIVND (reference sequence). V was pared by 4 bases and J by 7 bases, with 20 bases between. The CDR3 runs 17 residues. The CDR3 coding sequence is TGTGCCAGTAGTACCCTACGATCGAAGGCGGGGAATTCACCCCTCCACTTT. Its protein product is CASSTLRSKAGNSPLHF. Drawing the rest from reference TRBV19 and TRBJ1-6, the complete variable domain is DGGITQSPKYLFRKEGQNVTLSCEQNLNHDAMYWYRQDPGQGLRLIYYSQIVNDFQKGDIAEGYSVSREKKESFPLTVTSAQKNPTAFYLCASSTLRSKAGNSPLHFGNGTRLTVT.

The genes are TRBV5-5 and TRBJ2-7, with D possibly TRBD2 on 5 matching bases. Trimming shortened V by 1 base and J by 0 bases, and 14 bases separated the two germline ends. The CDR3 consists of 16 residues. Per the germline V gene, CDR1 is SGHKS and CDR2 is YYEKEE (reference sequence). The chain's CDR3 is CASSLLSQRISYEQYF. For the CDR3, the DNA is TGTGCCAGCAGCTTGCTTTCCCAGCGGATCTCCTACGAGCAGTACTTC.

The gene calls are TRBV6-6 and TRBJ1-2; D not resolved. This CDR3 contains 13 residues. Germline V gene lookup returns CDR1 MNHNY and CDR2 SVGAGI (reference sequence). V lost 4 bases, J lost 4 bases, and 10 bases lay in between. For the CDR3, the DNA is TGTGCCAGCAGTTCATCCGAAGTCTATGGCTACACCTTC. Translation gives CASSSSEVYGYTF.

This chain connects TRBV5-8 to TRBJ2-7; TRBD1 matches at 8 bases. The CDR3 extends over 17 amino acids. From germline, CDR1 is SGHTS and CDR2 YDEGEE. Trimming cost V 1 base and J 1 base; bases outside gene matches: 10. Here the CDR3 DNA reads TGTGCCAGCAGCTTGCACTATTCCGGGACAGGATCCTACGAGCAGTACTTC. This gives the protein CASSLHYSGTGSYEQYF.

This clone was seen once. The CDR3 is CAWGLGGSGNTIYF. The CDR3 bases are TGTGCCTGGGGGCTGGGCGGCTCTGGAAACACCATATATTTT. The chain uses TRBV30 and TRBJ1-3; unclear D gene. Trimming took off 5 bases at V and 0 bases at J, with 11 bases between the two ends. The CDR3 has 14 residues. From germline, CDR1 is GTSNPN and CDR2 SVGIG (reference sequence). Filled out from reference TRBV30 and TRBJ1-3, the complete variable domain reads SQTIHQWPATLVQPVGSPLSLECTVEGTSNPNLYWYRQAAGRGLQLLFYSVGIGQISSEVPQNLSASRPQDRQFILSSKKLLLSDSGFYLCAWGLGGSGNTIYFGEGSWLTVV.

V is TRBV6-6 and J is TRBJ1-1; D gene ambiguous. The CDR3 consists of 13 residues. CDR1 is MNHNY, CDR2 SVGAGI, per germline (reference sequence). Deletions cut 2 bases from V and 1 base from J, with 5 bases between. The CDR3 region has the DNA TGTGCCAGCAGTTACGAACAGAACACTGAAGCTTTCTTT. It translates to CASSYEQNTEAFF.

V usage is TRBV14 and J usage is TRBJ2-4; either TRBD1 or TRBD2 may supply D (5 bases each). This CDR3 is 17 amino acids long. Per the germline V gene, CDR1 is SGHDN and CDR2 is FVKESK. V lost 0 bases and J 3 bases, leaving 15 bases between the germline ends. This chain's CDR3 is CASSQEIGAGSKNIQYF. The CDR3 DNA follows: TGTGCCAGCAGCCAAGAGATTGGGGCTGGGAGCAAAAACATTCAGTACTTC.

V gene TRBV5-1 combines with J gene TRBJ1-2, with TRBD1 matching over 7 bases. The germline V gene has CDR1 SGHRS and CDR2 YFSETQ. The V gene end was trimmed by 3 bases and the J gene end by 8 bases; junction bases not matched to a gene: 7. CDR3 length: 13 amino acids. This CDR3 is CASSWDRSEGYTF. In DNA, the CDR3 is TGCGCCAGCAGCTGGGACAGATCCGAGGGCTACACCTTC.

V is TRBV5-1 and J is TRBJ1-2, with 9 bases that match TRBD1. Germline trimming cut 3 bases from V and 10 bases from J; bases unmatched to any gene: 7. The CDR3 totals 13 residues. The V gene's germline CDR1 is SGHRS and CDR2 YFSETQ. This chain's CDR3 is CASSWRDRDDYTF. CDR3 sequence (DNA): TGCGCCAGCAGCTGGCGGGACAGGGACGACTACACCTTC.

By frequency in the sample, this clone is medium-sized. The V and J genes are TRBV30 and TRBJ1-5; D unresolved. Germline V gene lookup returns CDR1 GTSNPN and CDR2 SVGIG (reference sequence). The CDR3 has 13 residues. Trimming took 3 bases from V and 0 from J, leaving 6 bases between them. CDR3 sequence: CAWRADSNQPQHF. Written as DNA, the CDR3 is TGTGCCTGGAGGGCGGATAGCAATCAGCCCCAGCATTTT.

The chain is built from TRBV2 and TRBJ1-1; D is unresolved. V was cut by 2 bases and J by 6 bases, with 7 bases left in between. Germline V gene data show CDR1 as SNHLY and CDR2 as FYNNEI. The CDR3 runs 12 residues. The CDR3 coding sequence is TGTGCCAGCAGTGAAAGGGCCCCTGAAGCTTTCTTT. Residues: CASSERAPEAFF.

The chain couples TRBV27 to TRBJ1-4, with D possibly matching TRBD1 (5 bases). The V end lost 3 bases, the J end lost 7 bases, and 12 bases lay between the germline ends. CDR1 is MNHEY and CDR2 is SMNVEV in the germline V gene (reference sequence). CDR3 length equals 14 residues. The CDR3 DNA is TGTGCCAGCAGTTTGGGGCAGGGTGGTGAAAAACTGTTTTTT. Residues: CASSLGQGGEKLFF.

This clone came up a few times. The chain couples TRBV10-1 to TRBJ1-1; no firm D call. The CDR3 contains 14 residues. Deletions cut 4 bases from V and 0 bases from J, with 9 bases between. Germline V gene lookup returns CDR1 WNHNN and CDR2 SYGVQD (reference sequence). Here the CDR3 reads CASSAERLNTEAFF. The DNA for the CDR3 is TGCGCCAGCAGTGCCGAGAGGCTGAACACTGAAGCTTTCTTT.

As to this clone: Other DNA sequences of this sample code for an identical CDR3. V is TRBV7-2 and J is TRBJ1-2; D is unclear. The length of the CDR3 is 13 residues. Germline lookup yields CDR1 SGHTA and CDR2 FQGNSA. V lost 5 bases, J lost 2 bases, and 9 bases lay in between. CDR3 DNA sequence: TGTGCCAGCAGCCCCCTAACCAACTATGGCTACACCTTC. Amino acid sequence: CASSPLTNYGYTF.